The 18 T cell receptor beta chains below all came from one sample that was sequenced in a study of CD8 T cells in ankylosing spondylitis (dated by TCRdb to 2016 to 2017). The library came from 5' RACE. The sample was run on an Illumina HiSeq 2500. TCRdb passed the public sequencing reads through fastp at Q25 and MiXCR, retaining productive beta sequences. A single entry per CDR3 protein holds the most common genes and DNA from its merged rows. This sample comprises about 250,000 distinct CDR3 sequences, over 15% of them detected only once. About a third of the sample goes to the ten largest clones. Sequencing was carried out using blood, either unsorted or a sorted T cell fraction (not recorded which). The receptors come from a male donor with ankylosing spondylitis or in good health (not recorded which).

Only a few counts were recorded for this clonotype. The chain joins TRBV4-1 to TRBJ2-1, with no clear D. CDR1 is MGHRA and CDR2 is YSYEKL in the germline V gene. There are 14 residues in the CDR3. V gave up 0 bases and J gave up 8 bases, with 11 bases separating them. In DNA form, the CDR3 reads TGCGCCAGCAGCCAAGAAGGGCAGAACGATGAGCAGTTCTTC. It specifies CASSQEGQNDEQFF.

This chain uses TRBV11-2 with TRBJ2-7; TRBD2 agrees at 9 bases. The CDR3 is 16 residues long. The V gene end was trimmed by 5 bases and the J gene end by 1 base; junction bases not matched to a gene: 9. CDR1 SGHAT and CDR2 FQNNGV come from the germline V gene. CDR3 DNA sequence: TGTGCCAGCAGCCCCGGACTAGCGTTAGGTTCCTACGAGCAGTACTTC. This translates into CASSPGLALGSYEQYF. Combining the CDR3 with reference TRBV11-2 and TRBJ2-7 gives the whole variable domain EAGVAQSPRYKIIEKRQSVAFWCNPISGHATLYWYQQILGQGPKLLIQFQNNGVVDDSQLPKDRFSAERLKGVDSTLKIQPAKLEDSAVYLCASSPGLALGSYEQYFGPGTRLTVT.

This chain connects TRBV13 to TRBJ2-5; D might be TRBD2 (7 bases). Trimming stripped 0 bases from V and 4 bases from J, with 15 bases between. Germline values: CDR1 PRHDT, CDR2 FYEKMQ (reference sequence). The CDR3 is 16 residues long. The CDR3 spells CASSLGGGRFGETQYF. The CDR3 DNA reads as TGTGCCAGCAGCTTAGGGGGGGGGCGCTTCGGAGAGACCCAGTACTTC. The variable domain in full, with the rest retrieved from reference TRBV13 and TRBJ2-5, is AAGVIQSPRHLIKEKRETATLKCYPIPRHDTVYWYQQGPGQDPQFLISFYEKMQSDKGSIPDRFSAQQFSDYHSELNMSSLELGDSALYFCASSLGGGRFGETQYFGPGTRLLVL.

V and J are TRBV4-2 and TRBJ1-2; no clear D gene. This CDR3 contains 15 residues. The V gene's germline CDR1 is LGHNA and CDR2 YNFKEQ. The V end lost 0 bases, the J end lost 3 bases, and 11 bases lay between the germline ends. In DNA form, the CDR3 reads TGTGCCAGCAGCCAAGATTACCGATTATACTATGGCTACACCTTC. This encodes CASSQDYRLYYGYTF.

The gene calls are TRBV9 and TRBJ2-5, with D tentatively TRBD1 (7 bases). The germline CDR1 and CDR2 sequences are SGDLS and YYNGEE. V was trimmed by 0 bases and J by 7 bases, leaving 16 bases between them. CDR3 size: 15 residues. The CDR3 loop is CASSVEWTGGGTQYF. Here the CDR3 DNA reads TGTGCCAGCAGCGTAGAGTGGACAGGAGGGGGGACCCAGTACTTC.

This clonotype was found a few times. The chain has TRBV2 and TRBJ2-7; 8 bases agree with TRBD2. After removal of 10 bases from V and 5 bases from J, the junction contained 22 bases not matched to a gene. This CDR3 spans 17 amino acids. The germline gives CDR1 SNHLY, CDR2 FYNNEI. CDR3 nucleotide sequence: TGTGCCACCTCAACCGAGCCCAGCGGGAGTACAAGGGACGAGCAGTACTTC. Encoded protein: CATSTEPSGSTRDEQYF.

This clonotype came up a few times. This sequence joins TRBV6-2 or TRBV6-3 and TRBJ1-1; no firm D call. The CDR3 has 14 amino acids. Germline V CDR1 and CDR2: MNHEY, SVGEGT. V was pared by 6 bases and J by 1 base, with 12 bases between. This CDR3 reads CASSAGGGNTEAFF. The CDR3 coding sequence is TGTGCCAGCAGCGCCGGCGGCGGGAACACTGAAGCTTTCTTT.

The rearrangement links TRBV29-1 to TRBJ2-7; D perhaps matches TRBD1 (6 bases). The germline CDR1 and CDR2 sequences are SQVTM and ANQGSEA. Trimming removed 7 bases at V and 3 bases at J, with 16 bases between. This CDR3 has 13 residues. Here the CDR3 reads CSGSSGTNYEQYF. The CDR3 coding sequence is TGCAGCGGATCCTCCGGGACAAACTACGAGCAGTACTTC.

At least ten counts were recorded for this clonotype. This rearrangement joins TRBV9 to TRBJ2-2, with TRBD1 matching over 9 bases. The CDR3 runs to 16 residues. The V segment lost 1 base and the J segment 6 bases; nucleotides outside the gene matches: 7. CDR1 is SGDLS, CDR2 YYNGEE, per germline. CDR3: CASSVKGQGFSGELFF. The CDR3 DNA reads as TGTGCCAGCAGCGTAAAAGGACAGGGGTTTTCCGGGGAGCTGTTTTTT.

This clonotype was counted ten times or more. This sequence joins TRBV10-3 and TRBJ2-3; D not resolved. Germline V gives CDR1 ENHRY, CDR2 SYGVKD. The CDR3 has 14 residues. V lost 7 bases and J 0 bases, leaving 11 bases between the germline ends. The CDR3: CAITQDVSTDTQYF. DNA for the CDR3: TGTGCCATCACTCAGGATGTGAGCACAGATACGCAGTATTTT.

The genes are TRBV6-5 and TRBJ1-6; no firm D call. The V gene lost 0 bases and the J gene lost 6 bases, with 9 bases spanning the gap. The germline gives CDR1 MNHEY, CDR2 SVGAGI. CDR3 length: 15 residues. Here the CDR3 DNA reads TGTGCCAGCAGTTACTCGAATGGATTTAATTCACCCCTCCACTTT. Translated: CASSYSNGFNSPLHF.

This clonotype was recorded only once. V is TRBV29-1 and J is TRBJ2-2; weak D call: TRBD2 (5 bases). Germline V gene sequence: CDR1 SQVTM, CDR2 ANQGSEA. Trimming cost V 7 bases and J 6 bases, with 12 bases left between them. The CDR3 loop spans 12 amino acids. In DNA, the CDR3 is TGCAGCGCCCGGGAATTTCCCGGGGAGCTGTTTTTT. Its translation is CSAREFPGELFF.

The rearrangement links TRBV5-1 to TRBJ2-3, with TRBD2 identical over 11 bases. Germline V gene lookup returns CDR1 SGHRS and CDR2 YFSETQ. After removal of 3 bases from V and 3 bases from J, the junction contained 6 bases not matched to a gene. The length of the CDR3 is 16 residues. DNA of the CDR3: TGCGCCAGCAGCTATTCCACTAGCGGGAGTACAGATACGCAGTATTTT. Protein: CASSYSTSGSTDTQYF.

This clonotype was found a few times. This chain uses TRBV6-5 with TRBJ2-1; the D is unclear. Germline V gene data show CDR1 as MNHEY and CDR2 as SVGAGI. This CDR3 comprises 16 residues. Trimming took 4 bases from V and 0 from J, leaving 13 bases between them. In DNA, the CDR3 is TGTGCCAGCAGTTTAAAGTACCCGAGCTCCTACAATGAGCAGTTCTTC. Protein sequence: CASSLKYPSSYNEQFF.

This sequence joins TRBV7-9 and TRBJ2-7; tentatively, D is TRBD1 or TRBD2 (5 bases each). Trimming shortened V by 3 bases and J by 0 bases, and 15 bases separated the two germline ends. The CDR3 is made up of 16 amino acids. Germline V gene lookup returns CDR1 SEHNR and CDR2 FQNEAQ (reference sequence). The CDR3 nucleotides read TGTGCCAGCAGCTTTACATTGGGGACCAGCTCCTACGAGCAGTACTTC. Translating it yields CASSFTLGTSSYEQYF.

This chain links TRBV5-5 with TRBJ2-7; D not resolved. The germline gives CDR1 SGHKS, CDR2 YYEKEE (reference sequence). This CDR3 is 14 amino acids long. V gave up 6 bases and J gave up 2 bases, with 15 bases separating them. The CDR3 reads CASKPVPFAYEQYF. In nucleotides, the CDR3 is TGTGCCAGCAAGCCGGTCCCGTTCGCCTACGAGCAGTACTTC.

This CDR3 reads CASSSAGGRNTQYF. In nucleotides, the CDR3 is TGTGCCAGCAGCTCTGCAGGGGGCCGGAATACGCAGTATTTT. The chain has TRBV7-6 and TRBJ2-3; 8 bases line up with TRBD1. This CDR3 has 14 amino acids. Germline V gene lookup returns CDR1 SGHVS and CDR2 FNYEAQ. Unmatched junction bases numbered 7, after V lost 4 bases and J lost 7 bases.

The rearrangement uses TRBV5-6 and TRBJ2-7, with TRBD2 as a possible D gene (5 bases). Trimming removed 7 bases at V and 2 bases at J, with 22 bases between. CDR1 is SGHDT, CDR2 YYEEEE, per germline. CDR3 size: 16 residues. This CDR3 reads CASGPGLLGSAYEQYF. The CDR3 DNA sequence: TGTGCCAGCGGCCCCGGACTCCTGGGATCCGCCTACGAGCAGTACTTC.